Each of the 20 T cell receptor beta chains below was sequenced from the same sample in a study of OX40 agonist ivuxolimab in advanced cancers. TCRdb's table, derived via immunoSEQ multiplex PCR, lists solely in-frame clones and lacks some. The sample contains about 43,000 clones, approximately 86% of which appear only once. The input for sequencing was CD4+ or CD8+ T cells sorted from blood, taken in a trial of the OX40 agonist ivuxolimab. Receptors originate from an adult with an advanced solid tumor such as melanoma, head and neck, liver or kidney cancer.

V and J are TRBV7-6 and TRBJ1-1; no clear D. The germline V and J ends were trimmed by 5 bases and 11 bases, with 15 bases remaining between them. The CDR3 has 12 amino acids. Germline assignment: CDR1 SGHVS and CDR2 FNYEAQ. The CDR3 reads CASSPQQGKAFF. CDR3 DNA sequence: TGTGCCAGCAGCCCCCAACAAGGGAAGGCTTTCTTT.

The table lists this clone with a count of one. The V call is TRBV6-6, the J call TRBJ1-5; no reliable D call. Germline-derived CDR1 and CDR2 are MNHNY and SVGAGI (reference sequence). The CDR3 runs to 13 residues. With 0 bases removed from V and 7 bases from J, the gap between germline ends came to 7 bases. CDR3 coding DNA: TGTGCCAGCAGTTACTCGAAAGCCCAGCCCCAGCATTTT. Translation gives CASSYSKAQPQHF.

The rearrangement links TRBV5-4 to TRBJ2-3, with D possibly being TRBD1 or TRBD2 (5 bases each). Per the germline V gene, CDR1 is SGHNT and CDR2 is YYREEE (reference sequence). The CDR3 length is 16 residues. V lost 5 bases and J 5 bases, leaving 21 bases between the germline ends. The CDR3 loop is CASSTFWGSDGDTQYF. The CDR3 DNA is TGTGCCAGCAGTACCTTCTGGGGGAGTGATGGAGATACGCAGTATTTT.

The chain combines TRBV2 with TRBJ1-2; no clear D. The CDR3 is made up of 11 amino acids. Germline CDR1 SNHLY, CDR2 FYNNEI. Trimming stripped 7 bases from V and 5 bases from J, with 8 bases between. CDR3 loop: CASTQEYGYTF. In DNA, the CDR3 is TGTGCCAGCACTCAGGAGTATGGCTACACCTTC.

This clone was counted a few times. The rearrangement links TRBV6-5 to TRBJ2-6; 8 bases agree with TRBD1. V lost 7 bases, J lost 2 bases, and 1 base stayed unmatched. Per germline, CDR1 MNHEY and CDR2 SVGAGI. The CDR3 totals 14 residues. The CDR3 is CASKQGAGANVLTF. The CDR3 DNA sequence: TGTGCCAGCAAACAGGGGGCTGGGGCCAACGTCCTGACTTTC.

V is TRBV7-8 and J is TRBJ2-5; D possibly corresponds to TRBD2 (5 bases). Germline-derived CDR1 and CDR2 are SGHVS and FQNEAQ. This CDR3 comprises 16 residues. V was shortened by 5 bases and J by 5 bases, with 21 bases between the two germline ends. The CDR3 DNA is TGTGCCAGCAGCCCCCTTTCCGGGGTAATGAAGGAGACCCAGTACTTC. This gives the protein CASSPLSGVMKETQYF.

V is TRBV10-3 and J is TRBJ2-1, with 7 bases that match TRBD2. CDR1 and CDR2 (germline): ENHRY, SYGVKD. V shed 4 bases, J shed 2 bases, and the junction held 5 bases outside the gene matches. CDR3 length: 15 residues. The CDR3 coding sequence is TGTGCCATCAGTGGAGCGGGATCTACCTACAATGAGCAGTTCTTC. Translated, it gives CAISGAGSTYNEQFF.

This clone was counted only a few times. The chain links TRBV19 to TRBJ1-6; possibly TRBD1 for D (5 bases). V was clipped by 4 bases and J by 9 bases, with 13 bases between them. The germline V gene has CDR1 LNHDA and CDR2 SQIVND (reference sequence). The CDR3 loop spans 14 amino acids. The CDR3 DNA follows: TGTGCCAGTAGTACCGGGACGGAAACTTCACCCCTCCACTTT. Amino acid sequence: CASSTGTETSPLHF.

The J gene is TRBJ2-3, the V gene TRBV5-1; a weak D match, TRBD2 (5 bases). Germline values: CDR1 SGHRS, CDR2 YFSETQ. The V and J ends lost 1 base and 4 bases respectively, with 13 bases between them. This CDR3 spans 15 amino acids. Written as DNA, the CDR3 is TGCGCCAGCAGCTTGTGGAGTGGGAGATCAGATACGCAGTATTTT. This encodes CASSLWSGRSDTQYF.

The count of this clone is one. This chain connects TRBV11-3 to TRBJ2-7; 9 bases are a match to TRBD1. J was trimmed by 6 bases and V by 5 bases; bases with no gene match: 8. The CDR3 covers 14 residues. Germline loops: CDR1 SGHNT, CDR2 YENEEA. CDR3 sequence reads: CASSPRQGVSEQYF. The CDR3 nucleotides read TGTGCCAGCAGCCCACGACAGGGGGTGAGCGAGCAGTACTTC.

The rearrangement uses TRBV2 and TRBJ2-3; 10 bases agree with TRBD2. V was clipped by 0 bases and J by 14 bases; unmatched bases: 8. The CDR3 length is 14 residues. The V gene's germline CDR1 is SNHLY and CDR2 FYNNEI. The CDR3 sequence is CASSEALAGAAVYF. The DNA for the CDR3 is TGTGCCAGCAGTGAAGCCCTAGCGGGGGCCGCGGTGTATTTT. Looking up the rest from reference TRBV2 and TRBJ2-3 gives the full variable domain: EPEVTQTPSHQVTQMGQEVILRCVPISNHLYFYWYRQILGQKVEFLVSFYNNEISEKSEIFDDQFSVERPDGSNFTLKIRSTKLEDSAMYFCASSEALAGAAVYFGPGTRLTVL.

V gene TRBV11-2 combines with J gene TRBJ2-7; D not resolved. Germline V gene lookup returns CDR1 SGHAT and CDR2 FQNNGV. CDR3 length: 13 residues. Deletions cut 7 bases from V and 2 bases from J, with 12 bases between. The CDR3 is CASNYGGAYEQYF. Written as DNA, the CDR3 is TGTGCCAGCAACTATGGCGGAGCCTACGAGCAGTACTTC.

The rearrangement joins TRBV5-1 to TRBJ2-5, with D hard to call. Looked up from germline, CDR1 is SGHRS and CDR2 is YFSETQ. This CDR3 is 13 amino acids long. V lost 1 base, J lost 5 bases, and 9 bases lay in between. CDR3 nucleotide sequence: TGCGCCAGCAGCTTGACTGGGTACGAGACCCAGTACTTC. It specifies CASSLTGYETQYF.

In its sample, this clone was seen once. The chain is built from TRBV6-6 and TRBJ1-3; 7 bases agree with TRBD1. In germline, CDR1 is MNHNY, CDR2 SVGAGI (reference sequence). V gave up 4 bases and J gave up 0 bases; unmatched junction bases: 6. CDR3 length equals 16 residues. The DNA for the CDR3 is TGTGCCAGCAGTTTGGAGGGACAGTACTCTGGAAACACCATATATTTT. Amino acid sequence: CASSLEGQYSGNTIYF.

The chain uses TRBV2 and TRBJ2-3; 7 bases agree with TRBD1. This CDR3 spans 12 amino acids. Unmatched junction bases numbered 5, after V lost 5 bases and J lost 9 bases. Per germline, CDR1 SNHLY and CDR2 FYNNEI. The CDR3 nucleotides read TGTGCCAGCAGTAGGACAGGTCAGACGCAGTATTTT. Translated, it gives CASSRTGQTQYF.

The chain has TRBV10-1 and TRBJ2-5, with a weak D call TRBD1 (6 bases). The germline V gene has CDR1 WNHNN and CDR2 SYGVQD (reference sequence). V was clipped by 3 bases and J by 4 bases, with 6 bases between them. This CDR3 comprises 12 residues. The CDR3 loop is CASSDRGETQYF. The CDR3 DNA sequence: TGCGCCAGCAGTGACAGGGGAGAGACCCAGTACTTC.

The chain employs TRBV25-1 and TRBJ1-2, with 8 positions matching TRBD1. The CDR3 length is 16 residues. From germline, CDR1 is MGHDK and CDR2 SYGVNS. V dropped 3 bases and J dropped 4; count of bases not matched to a gene: 10. The CDR3 reads CASSETPGTGGYGYTF. In DNA, the CDR3 is TGTGCCAGCAGTGAGACACCTGGCACAGGGGGCTATGGCTACACCTTC.

V gene TRBV30 combines with J gene TRBJ2-2; 13 bases agree with TRBD2. Unmatched junction bases numbered 4, after V lost 2 bases and J lost 4 bases. The CDR3 contains 16 residues. Germline CDR1 and CDR2: GTSNPN and SVGIG (reference sequence). The CDR3 loop is CAWSRLAGGVTGELFF. CDR3 bases: TGTGCCTGGAGTCGACTAGCGGGAGGTGTCACCGGGGAGCTGTTTTTT.

This sequence joins TRBV11-2 and TRBJ2-2; TRBD1 is a possible D gene (6 bases). Deletions cut 6 bases from V and 6 bases from J, with 8 bases between. The CDR3 totals 12 residues. CDR1 is SGHAT and CDR2 is FQNNGV in the germline V gene. CDR3 DNA sequence: TGTGCCAGCAGTTGGACAGCCGGGGAGCTGTTTTTT. It yields the protein CASSWTAGELFF.

V is TRBV6-5 and J is TRBJ2-2; the D gene is possibly TRBD1 (6 bases). The germline V gene encodes CDR1 MNHEY and CDR2 SVGAGI. Trimming stripped 6 bases from V and 6 bases from J, with 11 bases between. This CDR3 is 13 amino acids long. CDR3 loop: CASSRQDAGELFF. CDR3 DNA: TGTGCCAGCAGCCGACAGGATGCCGGGGAGCTGTTTTTT.